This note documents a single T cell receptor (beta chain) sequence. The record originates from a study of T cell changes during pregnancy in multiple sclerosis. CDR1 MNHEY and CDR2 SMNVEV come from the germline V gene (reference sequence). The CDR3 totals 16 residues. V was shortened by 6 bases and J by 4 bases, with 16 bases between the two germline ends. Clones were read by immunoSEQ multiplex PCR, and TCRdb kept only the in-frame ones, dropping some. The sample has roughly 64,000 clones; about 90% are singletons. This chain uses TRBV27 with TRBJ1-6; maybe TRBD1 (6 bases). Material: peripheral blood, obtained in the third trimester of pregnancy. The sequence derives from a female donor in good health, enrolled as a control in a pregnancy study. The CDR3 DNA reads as TGTGCCAGCAGAACAAGACAGGCAAGGTATAATTCACCCCTCCACTTT. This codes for CASRTRQARYNSPLHF.